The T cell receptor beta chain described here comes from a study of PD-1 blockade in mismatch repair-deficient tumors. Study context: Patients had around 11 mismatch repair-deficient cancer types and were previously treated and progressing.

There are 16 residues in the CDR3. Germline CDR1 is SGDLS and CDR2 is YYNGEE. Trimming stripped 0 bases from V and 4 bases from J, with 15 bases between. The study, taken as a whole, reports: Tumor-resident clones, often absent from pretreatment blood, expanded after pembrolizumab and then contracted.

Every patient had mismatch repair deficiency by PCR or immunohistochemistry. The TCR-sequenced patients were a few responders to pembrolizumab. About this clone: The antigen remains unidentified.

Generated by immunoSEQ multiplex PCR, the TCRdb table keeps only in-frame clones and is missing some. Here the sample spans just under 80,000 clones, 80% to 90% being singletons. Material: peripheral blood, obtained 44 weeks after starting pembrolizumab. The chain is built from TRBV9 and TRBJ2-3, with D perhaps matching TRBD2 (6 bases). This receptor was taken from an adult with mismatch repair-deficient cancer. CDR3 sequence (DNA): TGTGCCAGCAGCGTAGAGGTGGGAGGTAGGGCAGATACGCAGTATTTT. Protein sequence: CASSVEVGGRADTQYF. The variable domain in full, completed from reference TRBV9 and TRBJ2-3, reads DSGVTQTPKHLITATGQRVTLRCSPRSGDLSVYWYQQSLDQGLQFLIQYYNGEERAKGNILERFSAQQFPDLHSELNLSSLELGDSALYFCASSVEVGGRADTQYFGPGTRLTVL.